This T cell receptor beta chain was documented in a study of T-cell reconstitution after alpha-beta-depleted transplantation in children. Study-wide results and limits: Several hundred expanded graft clones reportedly supplied alpha-beta T cells about two months after transplant. In some patients, recipient T cells and intrathymic progenitors surviving conditioning explained high day-60 diversity. At one year after transplant, newly produced T cells mostly accounted for T-cell counts and diversity.

Construction of the TCRbeta library involved unique molecular identifiers. TCRdb redid the calling of the PCR reads with MiXCR, one entry per CDR3 protein. This table has approximately 630,000 distinct CDR3 sequences, around 13% appearing once. This clonotype was counted once. The antigen is undetermined. One end of the junction varies from germline; a read error may be responsible. Germline V CDR1 and CDR2: SGHTA, FQGNSA. The CDR3 has 17 residues. V and J are TRBV7-2 and TRBJ2-1; TRBD1 or TRBD2 may be the D gene (6 bases each). The sequencing used PBMCs, collected before TCRalphabeta/CD19-depleted stem cell transplant. The clonotype was recovered from a girl aged 2 to 9 with congenital amegakaryocytic thrombocytopenia, due to receive a stem cell transplant. CDR3 DNA sequence: TGTGCCAGCAGCGGGGCGGGACATCTGAGCTCCTACAATGAGCATTTCTTC. Translating gives CASSGAGHLSSYNEHFF.